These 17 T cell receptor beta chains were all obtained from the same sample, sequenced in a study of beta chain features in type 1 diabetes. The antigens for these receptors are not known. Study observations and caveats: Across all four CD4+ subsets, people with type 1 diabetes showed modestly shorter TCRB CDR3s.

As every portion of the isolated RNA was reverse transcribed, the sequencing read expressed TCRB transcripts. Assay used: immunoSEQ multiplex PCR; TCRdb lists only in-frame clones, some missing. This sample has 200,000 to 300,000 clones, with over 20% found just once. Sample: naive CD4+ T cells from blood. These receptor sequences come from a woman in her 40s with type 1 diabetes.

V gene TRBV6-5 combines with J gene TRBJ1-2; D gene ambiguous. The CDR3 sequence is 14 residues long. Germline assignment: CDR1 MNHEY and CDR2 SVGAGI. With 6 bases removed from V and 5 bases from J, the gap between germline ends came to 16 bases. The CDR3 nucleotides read TGTGCCAGCAGCCGAACCCCAAGCCCATATGGCTACACCTTC. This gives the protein CASSRTPSPYGYTF.

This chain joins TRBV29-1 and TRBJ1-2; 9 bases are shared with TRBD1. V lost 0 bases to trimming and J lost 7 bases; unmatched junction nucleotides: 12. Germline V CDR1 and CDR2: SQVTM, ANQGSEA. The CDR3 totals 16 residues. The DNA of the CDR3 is TGCAGCGTTGAAGAAGGGACCGGGACAGGGCTGATTGGCTACACCTTC. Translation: CSVEEGTGTGLIGYTF.

The CDR3: CASSQSIHEQYF. DNA of the CDR3: TGCGCCAGCAGTCAATCTATCCACGAGCAGTACTTC. The chain is built from TRBV23-1 and TRBJ2-7; D ambiguous. TRBV23-1 belongs to the ORF category, with a function that is uncertain. Deletions cut 0 bases from V and 5 bases from J, with 5 bases between. The CDR3 has 12 amino acids.

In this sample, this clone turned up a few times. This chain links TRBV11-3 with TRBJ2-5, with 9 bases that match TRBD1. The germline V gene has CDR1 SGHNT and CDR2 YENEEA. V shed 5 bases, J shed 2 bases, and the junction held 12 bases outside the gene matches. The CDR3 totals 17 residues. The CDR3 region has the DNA TGTGCCAGCAGCCCGAGGGGACAGGGAAGTGGGCAAGAGACCCAGTACTTC. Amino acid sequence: CASSPRGQGSGQETQYF.

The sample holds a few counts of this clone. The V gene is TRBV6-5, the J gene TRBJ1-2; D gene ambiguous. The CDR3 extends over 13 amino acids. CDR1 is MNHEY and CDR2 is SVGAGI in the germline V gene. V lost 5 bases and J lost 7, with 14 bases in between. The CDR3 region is CASSPWLNLGYTF. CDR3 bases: TGTGCCAGCAGTCCGTGGCTCAATCTTGGCTACACCTTC.

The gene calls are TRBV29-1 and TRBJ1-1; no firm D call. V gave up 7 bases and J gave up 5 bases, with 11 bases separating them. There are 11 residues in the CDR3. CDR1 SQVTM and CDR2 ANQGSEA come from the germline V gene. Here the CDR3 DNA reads TGCAGCGAAGAGCGGGATACTGAAGCTTTCTTT. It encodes CSEERDTEAFF.

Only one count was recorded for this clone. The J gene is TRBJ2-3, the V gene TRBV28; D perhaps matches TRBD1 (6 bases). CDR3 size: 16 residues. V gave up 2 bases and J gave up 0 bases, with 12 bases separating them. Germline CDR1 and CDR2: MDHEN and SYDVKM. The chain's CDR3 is CASSLPPGTSTDTQYF. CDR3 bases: TGTGCCAGCAGTTTACCGCCAGGGACAAGCACAGATACGCAGTATTTT.

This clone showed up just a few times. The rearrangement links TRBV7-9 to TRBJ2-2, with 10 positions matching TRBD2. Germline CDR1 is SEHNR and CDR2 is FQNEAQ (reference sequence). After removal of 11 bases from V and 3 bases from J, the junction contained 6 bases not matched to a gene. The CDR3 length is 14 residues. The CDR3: CADGTSADTGELFF. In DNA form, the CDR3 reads TGTGCCGACGGGACTAGCGCTGACACCGGGGAGCTGTTTTTT.

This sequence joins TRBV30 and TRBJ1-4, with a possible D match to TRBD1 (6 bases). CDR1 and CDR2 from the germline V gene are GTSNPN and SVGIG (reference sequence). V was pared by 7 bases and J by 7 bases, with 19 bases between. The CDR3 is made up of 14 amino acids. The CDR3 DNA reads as TGTGCCTCCTCCAAGGGGACATCGGCTGAAAAACTGTTTTTT. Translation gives CASSKGTSAEKLFF.

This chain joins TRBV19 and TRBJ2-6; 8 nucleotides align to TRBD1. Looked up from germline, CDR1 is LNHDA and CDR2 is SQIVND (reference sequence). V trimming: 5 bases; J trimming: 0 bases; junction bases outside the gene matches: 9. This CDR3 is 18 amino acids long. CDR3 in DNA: TGTGCCAGTAGTTCTTCACAGGGGGTGACCTCTGGGGCCAACGTCCTGACTTTC. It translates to CASSSSQGVTSGANVLTF. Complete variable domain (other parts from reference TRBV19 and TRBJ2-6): DGGITQSPKYLFRKEGQNVTLSCEQNLNHDAMYWYRQDPGQGLRLIYYSQIVNDFQKGDIAEGYSVSREKKESFPLTVTSAQKNPTAFYLCASSSSQGVTSGANVLTFGAGSRLTVL.

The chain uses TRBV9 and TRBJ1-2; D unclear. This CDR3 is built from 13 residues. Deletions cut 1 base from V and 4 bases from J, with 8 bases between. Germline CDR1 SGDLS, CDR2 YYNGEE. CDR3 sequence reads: CASSVRGAYGYTF. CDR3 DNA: TGTGCCAGCAGCGTACGAGGCGCCTATGGCTACACCTTC.

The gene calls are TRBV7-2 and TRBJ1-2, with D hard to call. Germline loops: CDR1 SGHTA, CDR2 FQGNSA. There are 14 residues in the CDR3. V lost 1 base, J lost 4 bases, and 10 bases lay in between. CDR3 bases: TGTGCCAGCAGCTTAGATGCGGGAACCTATGGCTACACCTTC. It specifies CASSLDAGTYGYTF.

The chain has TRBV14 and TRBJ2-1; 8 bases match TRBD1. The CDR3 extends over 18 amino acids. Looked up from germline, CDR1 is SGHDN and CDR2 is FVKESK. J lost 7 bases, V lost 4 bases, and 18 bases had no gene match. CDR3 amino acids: CASSRSVGQGPFLNEQFF. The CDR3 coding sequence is TGTGCCAGCAGCCGAAGCGTCGGACAGGGCCCTTTTCTTAATGAGCAGTTCTTC.

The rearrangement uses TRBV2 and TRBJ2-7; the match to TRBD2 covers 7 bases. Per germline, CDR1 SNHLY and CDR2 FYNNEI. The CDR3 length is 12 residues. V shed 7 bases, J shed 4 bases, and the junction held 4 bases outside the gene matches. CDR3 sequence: CASNPSGYEQYF. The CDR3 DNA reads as TGTGCCAGCAATCCTAGCGGTTACGAGCAGTACTTC.

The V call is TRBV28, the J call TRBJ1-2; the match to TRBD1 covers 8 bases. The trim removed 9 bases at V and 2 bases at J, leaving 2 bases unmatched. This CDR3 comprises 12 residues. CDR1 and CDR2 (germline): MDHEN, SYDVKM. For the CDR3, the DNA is TGTGCCAGTAGACAGGGGAACTATGGCTACACCTTC. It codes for CASRQGNYGYTF.

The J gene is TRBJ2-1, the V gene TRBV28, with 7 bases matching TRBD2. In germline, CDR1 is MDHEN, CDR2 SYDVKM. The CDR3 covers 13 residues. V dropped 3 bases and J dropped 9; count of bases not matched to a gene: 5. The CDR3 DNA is TGTGCCAGCAGTTTGGGCGCGGGGGTTGAGCAGTTCTTC. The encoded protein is CASSLGAGVEQFF.

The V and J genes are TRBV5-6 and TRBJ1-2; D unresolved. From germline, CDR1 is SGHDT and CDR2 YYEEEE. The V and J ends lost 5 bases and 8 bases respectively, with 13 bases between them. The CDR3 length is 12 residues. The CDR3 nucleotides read TGTGCCAGCAGGCGGCCGCCTAAAGGCTACACCTTC. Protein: CASRRPPKGYTF.